This T cell receptor beta chain emerged from a study of Ad26.COV2.S vaccination and SARS-CoV-2 variants. Study in general: Doses of Ad26.COV2.S were injected into muscle once or twice, 56 days apart. Study-level findings and limits: Vaccinated individuals (as opposed to placebo recipients) had higher spike-specific TCR breadth.

Note on this clone: Its antigen remains unidentified.

Libraries were prepared by immunoSEQ multiplex PCR; TCRdb keeps only in-frame clonotypes and omits some of them. Among around 300,000 clones listed, approximately 90% were seen once. The treatment is: roughly 18 received Ad26.COV2.S at low or high dose, single or two shots; several received placebo; per-sample allocation not given. Sampling was done on day 63 after the first vaccine or placebo injection. Based in Boston, the donor was an adult of 18-55 years. Sequences were derived from peripheral blood, sampled in a trial of Ad26.COV2.S vaccine versus placebo. The sequence was collected from a person aged 18-65 years who received the Ad26.COV2.S COVID-19 vaccine or a placebo.

Written as DNA, the CDR3 is TGTGCCAGCAGCGTAGGCCCTCCGGGACAGGGGTCCCAGTACTTC. Encoded protein: CASSVGPPGQGSQYF. The rearrangement links TRBV9 to TRBJ2-5; 10 bases fit TRBD1. The CDR3 is 15 residues long. The germline V gene has CDR1 SGDLS and CDR2 YYNGEE. With V trimmed by 0 bases and J by 9 bases, 8 bases remained unmatched.